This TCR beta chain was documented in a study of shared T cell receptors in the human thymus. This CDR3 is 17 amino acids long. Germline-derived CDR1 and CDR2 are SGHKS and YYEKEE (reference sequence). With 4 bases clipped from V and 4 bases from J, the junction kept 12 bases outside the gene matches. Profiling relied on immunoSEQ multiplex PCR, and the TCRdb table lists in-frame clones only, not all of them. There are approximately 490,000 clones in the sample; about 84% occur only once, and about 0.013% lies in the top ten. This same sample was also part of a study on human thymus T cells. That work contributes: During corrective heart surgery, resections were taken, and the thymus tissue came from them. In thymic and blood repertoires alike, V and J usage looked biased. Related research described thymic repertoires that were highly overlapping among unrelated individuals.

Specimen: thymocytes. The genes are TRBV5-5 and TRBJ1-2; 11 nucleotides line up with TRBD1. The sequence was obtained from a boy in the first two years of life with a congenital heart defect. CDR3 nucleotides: TGTGCCAGCAGCCTGGGCCCAGGGGACAGGGGGACCTATGGCTACACCTTC. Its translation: CASSLGPGDRGTYGYTF.